What follows are 30 T cell receptor beta chains derived from one specimen sequenced in a study of tumor-infiltrating lymphocytes in primary liver carcinoma. With 500 ng total RNA as template and a constant-region primer, TCR beta cDNA was made. TCR beta libraries came from three nested multiplex PCR rounds using slightly modified ARM-PCR. Use of TRBV1-TRBV30 forward primers with a C-beta reverse primer characterized the first two PCR rounds, which lasted roughly 9 cycles each. TCRdb processed the multiplex PCR reads anew with MiXCR; each CDR3 protein has one entry. Of tens of thousands of distinct CDR3 sequences listed, roughly four fifths are singletons. The approximately 17-32 mg bulk tissue piece was not sorted before simultaneous RNA and DNA extraction. Material for sequencing was liver tumor tissue from sampling region 5. Subset: tumor region T5, tumor centre. The receptors were gathered from a woman in her thirties with primary liver carcinoma and hepatitis B virus infection.

This clonotype has ten or more counts. The CDR3 here is CASSLDSNTEAFF. As DNA, the CDR3 is TGTGCCAGCAGCTTGGACAGTAACACTGAAGCTTTCTTT. The V call is TRBV7-2, the J call TRBJ1-1; D may be TRBD1 (6 bases). Germline values: CDR1 SGHTA, CDR2 FQGNSA. This CDR3 region has 13 residues. Between the trimmed V and J ends, which lost 3 bases and 2 bases, there was a span of 7 bases.

Turning to this clonotype: Germline is not matched at one junction end, which may reflect a read error. This CDR3 is CASRGDGANVMTF. The CDR3 DNA follows: TGTGCCTCCAGAGGCGACGGGGCCAACGTCATGACTTTC. The chain combines TRBV24-1 with TRBJ2-6; possibly TRBD1 or TRBD2 for D (5 bases each). The length of the CDR3 is 13 residues. Germline V gene lookup returns CDR1 KGHDR and CDR2 SFDVKD.

Details on this clonotype: One junction end disagrees with the germline gene, perhaps due to a read error. The chain employs TRBV11-2 and TRBJ2-7; the match to TRBD2 covers 7 bases. The DNA end lines up better with TRBJ2-1; the J call may be wrong. The CDR3 is made up of 16 amino acids. In germline, CDR1 is SGHAT, CDR2 FQNNGV. CDR3 residues: CASSSFQGGSDSEQFF. DNA of the CDR3: TGTGCCAGTAGCTCCTTTCAGGGAGGGAGTGATAGTGAGCAGTTCTTC.

With regard to this clonotype: One end of the junction fails to match germline, which may point to a read error. This rearrangement joins TRBV29-1 to TRBJ2-5; D remains unclear. The germline CDR1 and CDR2 sequences are SQVTM and ANQGSEA. The CDR3 runs to 13 residues. Here the CDR3 reads CSVGSSTKETQYF. DNA for the CDR3: TGCAGTGTTGGTTCGTCTACCAAAGAGACCCAGTACTTC.

A remark on this clonotype: A much larger clone lies one base from this, so it may be a read error. The chain combines TRBV4-1 with TRBJ2-1, with 10 bases aligning to TRBD2. The germline CDR1 and CDR2 sequences are MGHRA and YSYEKL. The CDR3 has 16 amino acids. The chain's CDR3 is CTSSQSGTSDDNEQFF. The DNA of the CDR3 is TGCACCAGCAGCCAATCCGGGACTAGCGATGACAATGAGCAGTTCTTC.

The chain has TRBV5-1 and TRBJ1-2, with TRBD1 matching over 7 bases. Germline loops: CDR1 SGHRS, CDR2 YFSETQ. With V trimmed by 0 bases and J by 11 bases, 13 bases remained unmatched. The CDR3 runs to 15 residues. In DNA, the CDR3 is TGCGCCAGCAGCTTGGATCCCGGGACAGTGTGTGGTTACACCTTC. This gives the protein CASSLDPGTVCGYTF.

Worth noting for this clonotype: At one boundary the junction diverges from the germline segment, which might be a read error. The rearrangement links TRBV11-2 to TRBJ2-7; D not certain. The CDR3 totals 16 residues. CDR1 is SGHAT and CDR2 is FQNNGV in the germline V gene. Here the CDR3 reads CTSSSYPGPYLYERYF. The CDR3 nucleotides are TGTACCAGCAGCTCATATCCGGGTCCCTACCTCTACGAGCGGTACTTC.

This clonotype has only one observation. The CDR3 does not close with the conserved phenylalanine or tryptophan, likely indicating a read error. The genes are TRBV20-1 and TRBJ2-5; 12 bases fit TRBD2. V shed 3 bases and J 5 bases; nucleotides not matched to a gene: 7. CDR3 length equals 15 residues. Germline assignment: CDR1 DFQATT and CDR2 SNEGSKA (reference sequence). Written as DNA, the CDR3 is TGCAGTGCTAGGCTAGCGGGAGGGCTTTGGGAGACCCAGTACTTA. Encoded protein: CSARLAGGLWETQYL.

This chain uses TRBV29-1 with TRBJ2-7, with D perhaps given as TRBD1 or TRBD2 (5 bases each). The V end was cut by 7 bases, the J end by 3 bases, with 25 bases between. This CDR3 has 16 residues. The germline V gene encodes CDR1 SQVTM and CDR2 ANQGSEA. CDR3 sequence (DNA): TGCAGCGCTAGAGGGATCCGGGATGGACAAATCTACGAGCAGTACTTC. The encoded protein is CSARGIRDGQIYEQYF.

Notes on this clonotype: Relative to the germline gene, one junction end is altered; a read error may explain this. The chain joins TRBV28 to TRBJ2-1, with D possibly matching TRBD2 (6 bases). Per germline, CDR1 MDHEN and CDR2 SYDVKM. This CDR3 is built from 14 residues. The CDR3 sequence is CASNRARGLNEQFF. CDR3 bases: TGTGCCAGCAATCGCGCCCGGGGGTTAAATGAACAGTTCTTC.

A remark on this clonotype: Its ends do not fully match the called genes, so a read error is possible. The chain couples TRBV11-2 to TRBJ2-1; 9 nucleotides match TRBD2. CDR3 size: 15 residues. The germline V gene has CDR1 SGHAT and CDR2 FQNNGV. The CDR3: CASSSGTSFPNEQLF. The CDR3 DNA follows: TGTGCCAGCAGCTCCGGGACTAGCTTCCCCAATGAGCAGCTCTTC.

Points on this clonotype: The junction and the germline gene differ at one end; a read error may be behind it. The rearrangement links TRBV5-4 to TRBJ1-5; no firm D call. From germline, CDR1 is SGHNT and CDR2 YYREEE (reference sequence). This CDR3 is built from 16 residues. Written as DNA, the CDR3 is TGTGCCAGCAGTTTGGATGGTGGTATGGGCAATCAGCCCCAGCATTTT. Translation gives CASSLDGGMGNQPQHF.

As regards this clonotype: The junction does not match germline at one end; this may be a read error. The CDR3 is CARSVRDSAQNF. CDR3 sequence (DNA): TGTGCCAGGAGTGTACGGGACAGTGCGCAGAATTTT. The rearrangement links TRBV30 to TRBJ2-3, with 7 bases aligning to TRBD1. Germline V lookup: CDR1 GTSNPN, CDR2 SVGIG (reference sequence). The CDR3 has 12 residues. Full variable domain (missing parts from reference TRBV30 and TRBJ2-3): SQTIHQWPATLVQPVGSPLSLECTVEGTSNPNLYWYRQAAGRGLQLLFYSVGIGQISSEVPQNLSASRPQDRQFILSSKKLLLSDSGFYLCARSVRDSAQNFGPGTRLTVL.

This clonotype turned up a few times. The rearrangement uses TRBV11-2 and TRBJ2-3, with 9 bases fitting TRBD1. The CDR3 runs to 16 residues. With 5 bases clipped from V and 5 bases from J, the junction kept 11 bases outside the gene matches. CDR1 and CDR2 from the germline V gene are SGHAT and FQNNGV. CDR3: CASSQTRQGGGDTQYF. CDR3 nucleotides: TGTGCCAGCAGCCAGACGCGACAGGGGGGGGGAGATACGCAGTATTTT.

This chain uses TRBV6-5 with TRBJ2-2; perhaps TRBD1 as D (6 bases). The CDR3 length is 15 residues. From germline, CDR1 is MNHEY and CDR2 SVGAGI. Trimming took 5 bases from V and 16 from J, leaving 26 bases between them. CDR3 sequence (DNA): TGTGCCAGCAGTCCGCGTACAGGGTTCACCGGGAAGCAGTTTTTT. Translating gives CASSPRTGFTGKQFF.

Points on this clonotype: At one boundary the junction diverges from the germline segment, which might be a read error. The rearrangement links TRBV11-2 to TRBJ2-2, with TRBD2 identical over 10 bases. From germline, CDR1 is SGHAT and CDR2 FQNNGV. The length of the CDR3 is 16 residues. The CDR3 nucleotides are TGTGACTGCAGCTCGACACGTAGCGGGAGGTCCGGGGAGCTGTCTTTT. It yields the protein CDCSSTRSGRSGELSF.

To note about this clonotype: A read error is possible here, since a much larger clone lies one base away. J is TRBJ1-4 and V is TRBV14; D is unclear. CDR1 and CDR2 from the germline V gene are SGHDN and FVKESK. This CDR3 region has 15 residues. The CDR3 coding sequence is TGTGCCAGCAGCCAAAATAGAAGGACTAACGAAAAACTGTTTTTT. Protein product: CASSQNRRTNEKLFF.

On this clonotype itself: This may stem from a read error, because a much larger clone lies one nucleotide away. Lacking the conserved final phenylalanine or tryptophan, this CDR3 likely reflects a read error. The chain employs TRBV6-5 and TRBJ2-2, with D unclear. The germline gives CDR1 MNHEY, CDR2 SVGAGI. Between the trimmed V and J ends, which lost 2 bases and 4 bases, there was a span of 11 bases. The CDR3 has 15 residues. CDR3 bases: TGTGCCAGCAGTTACGGTGACCTTGTCACCGGGGAGCTGTTTTCT. Its protein product is CASSYGDLVTGELFS.

Notes on this clonotype: The conserved phenylalanine or tryptophan normally closing the CDR3 is absent here, so this likely arose from a read error. The rearrangement uses TRBV6-1 and TRBJ2-7; no definite D call. Germline assignment: CDR1 MNHNS and CDR2 SASEGT. This CDR3 contains 11 residues. This chain's CDR3 is CASSDFYEQYL. The CDR3 DNA reads as TGCGCCAGCAGTGATTTTTACGAGCAGTACTTA.

Details on this clonotype: An end of the junction does not agree with germline; a read error may underlie this. The V and J genes are TRBV12-3 or TRBV12-4 and TRBJ2-2; 7 bases fit TRBD2. The CDR3 runs to 17 residues. Here the CDR3 reads CVSSPWGTGGPHGKLFF. CDR3 DNA sequence: TGTGTCAGCAGTCCCTGGGGAACGGGAGGCCCCCACGGGAAGCTGTTTTTT.

With respect to this clonotype: One junction end does not reproduce the germline sequence, and a read error may be involved. The chain recombines TRBV11-2 with TRBJ2-7; D uncertain. Germline loops: CDR1 SGHAT, CDR2 FQNNGV. The CDR3 consists of 12 residues. The DNA of the CDR3 is TGTGTCAGCAGCTTAGGTCCCACCGAGCTGTACTTT. Protein product: CVSSLGPTELYF.

With respect to this clonotype: One end of the junction fails to match germline, which may point to a read error. The V gene is TRBV6-5, the J gene TRBJ2-3; the match to TRBD2 covers 8 bases. Germline-derived CDR1 and CDR2 are MNHEY and SVGAGI. This CDR3 has 14 amino acids. As DNA, the CDR3 is TGTGTCAGCGATGAAGCGGGAGCTCAAGGTACGCAGTATTTT. It translates to CVSDEAGAQGTQYF.

A word on this clonotype: This sequence may be a read error, since a much larger clone differs from it by one base. The genes are TRBV7-9 and TRBJ2-7; the match to TRBD2 covers 7 bases. In germline, CDR1 is SEHNR, CDR2 FQNEAQ (reference sequence). The CDR3 has 13 residues. Here the CDR3 DNA reads TGTGCCGGCAGCCCGACTAGCAATGGCGAGCAGTACTTC. It translates to CAGSPTSNGEQYF.

As for this clonotype: As the CDR3 is not closed by the conserved phenylalanine or tryptophan, this likely results from a read error. It is unclear where the CDR3 begins or ends on the DNA, so no DNA is shown, and the CDR3 is as TCRdb lists it. The CDR3 loop reads CSVVSWTGETQCL. The V call is TRBV29-1, the J call TRBJ2-5; the table assigns TRBD1, which was not confirmed against the DNA. Counting both end residues, the CDR3 totals 13 amino acids. Germline V gene lookup returns CDR1 SQVTM and CDR2 ANQGSEA.

The chain has TRBV29-1 and TRBJ1-1; a possible D gene is TRBD1 (6 bases). From germline, CDR1 is SQVTM and CDR2 ANQGSEA. The CDR3 extends over 13 amino acids. Between the trimmed V and J ends, which lost 5 bases and 1 base, there was a span of 11 bases. The CDR3: CSVIRQANTEAFF. CDR3 sequence (DNA): TGCAGCGTTATCAGACAGGCGAACACTGAAGCTTTCTTT.

As concerns this clonotype: The junction departs from the called germline gene at one end, perhaps through a read error. The V call is TRBV10-3, the J call TRBJ2-1, with a tentative D call TRBD2 (5 bases). Looked up from germline, CDR1 is ENHRY and CDR2 is SYGVKD. This CDR3 is built from 14 residues. The CDR3: CAISTTATRDEQFF. DNA of the CDR3: TGTGCCATCAGTACCACGGCTACCCGGGATGAGCAATTCTTC.

The V gene is TRBV11-3, the J gene TRBJ2-7; 12 bases map to TRBD1. J gave up 3 bases and V 5 bases, and 5 bases lay outside the gene matches. Germline lookup yields CDR1 SGHNT and CDR2 YENEEA. The CDR3 extends over 15 amino acids. The CDR3 DNA reads as TGTGCCAGCAGCCCCGGGACAGGGGGCAACTACGAGCAGTACTTC. Its translation: CASSPGTGGNYEQYF.

A remark on this clonotype: This CDR3 is missing its conserved last phenylalanine or tryptophan, likely due to a read error. The CDR3 sequence is CAWSGGYRETQYI. In nucleotides, the CDR3 is TGTGCCTGGAGTGGGGGCTATCGGGAGACCCAGTACATC. The gene calls are TRBV30 and TRBJ2-5; the D gene is possibly TRBD1 (5 bases). CDR3 length: 13 amino acids. Germline V gives CDR1 GTSNPN, CDR2 SVGIG (reference sequence). The V end lost 1 base, the J end lost 5 bases, and 11 bases lay between the germline ends.

Concerning this clonotype itself: Likely a read error: the CDR3 ends without its conserved phenylalanine or tryptophan. The genes are TRBV11-2 and TRBJ2-1; TRBD2 agrees at 8 bases. Germline assignment: CDR1 SGHAT and CDR2 FQNNGV. The CDR3 totals 16 residues. Trimming at V came to 7 bases and at J to 9 bases, leaving 17 bases not matched to a gene. The CDR3 reads CASNLDIGLAMGEQFL. CDR3 bases: TGTGCCAGCAACTTGGATATCGGACTAGCCATGGGTGAGCAGTTCTTA.

Concerning this clonotype: At one of its ends the junction is not consistent with the germline gene, which may arise from a read error. The chain links TRBV6-5 to TRBJ2-1; D unresolved. Germline V gene lookup returns CDR1 MNHEY and CDR2 SVGAGI. The length of the CDR3 is 11 residues. The CDR3, as DNA: TGTGCCAGCAATTACTCAGTGGTGCAGTTCTTC. As protein: CASNYSVVQFF.